A single T cell receptor (beta chain) is shown here with its context. The sample belongs to a study of patients and donors after allogeneic stem cell transplantation. From the RT-PCR reads, TCRdb called clonotypes with MiXCR, one entry per CDR3 protein. The profile shows tens of thousands of distinct CDR3 sequences, roughly 50% of them singletons. In germline, CDR1 is SQVTM, CDR2 ANQGSEA. CDR3 length equals 12 residues. V lost 7 bases and J lost 0, with 9 bases in between. V usage is TRBV29-1 and J usage is TRBJ1-1; D call uncertain. The origin of this receptor is a human donor who was either an allogeneic HSCT recipient or a stem cell or donor lymphocyte infusion donor (not recorded which). It is not recorded whose cells these are; they may come from a transplant donor. The sample consisted of blood, either unsorted or a sorted T cell fraction (not recorded which). The CDR3 sequence is CSEKYLNTEAFF. The CDR3 region has the DNA TGCAGCGAAAAATACTTGAACACTGAAGCTTTCTTT.